Listed here are 17 T cell receptor beta chains from one sample, sequenced in a study of shared T cell receptors in the human thymus. Repertoires were generated with immunoSEQ multiplex PCR, while TCRdb's copy carries only in-frame clones and drops some. The data show hundreds of thousands of clones, around 87% seen once. These data are also associated with another study on human thymus T cells.

Sequencing was carried out using thymocytes. The receptors here all came from a boy in the first two years of life with a congenital heart defect.

This clone occurred once. The chain combines TRBV7-6 with TRBJ2-7; 10 bases are a match to TRBD2. Germline lookup yields CDR1 SGHVS and CDR2 FNYEAQ. V lost 1 base to trimming and J lost 9 bases; unmatched junction nucleotides: 9. The CDR3 sequence is 15 residues long. Here the CDR3 reads CASSLVAGGDFRQYF. CDR3 DNA: TGTGCCAGCAGCTTAGTAGCGGGGGGCGACTTTAGGCAGTACTTC.

The chain couples TRBV28 to TRBJ1-1, with a possible D match to TRBD1 (5 bases). V lost 7 bases, J lost 0 bases, and 18 bases lay in between. The germline V gene encodes CDR1 MDHEN and CDR2 SYDVKM. This CDR3 has 16 amino acids. Written as DNA, the CDR3 is TGTGCCAGCACCCGACGGGGGTGGGAGTTGAACACTGAAGCTTTCTTT. Amino acid sequence: CASTRRGWELNTEAFF. Supplemented by reference TRBV28 and TRBJ1-1, the full variable domain reads DVKVTQSSRYLVKRTGEKVFLECVQDMDHENMFWYRQDPGLGLRLIYFSYDVKMKEKGDIPEGYSVSREKKERFSLILESASTNQTSMYLCASTRRGWELNTEAFFGQGTRLTVV.

The rearrangement joins TRBV28 to TRBJ2-7; 12 nucleotides match TRBD2. Germline V lookup: CDR1 MDHEN, CDR2 SYDVKM. V dropped 1 base and J dropped 2; count of bases not matched to a gene: 3. The CDR3 has 16 residues. CDR3 residues: CASSLSTSGSTYEQYF. DNA for the CDR3: TGTGCCAGCAGTTTATCGACTAGCGGGAGTACCTACGAGCAGTACTTC.

The gene calls are TRBV9 and TRBJ2-5; TRBD1 aligns across 7 bases. The CDR3 is 16 residues long. CDR1 and CDR2 (germline): SGDLS, YYNGEE. Trimming at V came to 3 bases and at J to 5 bases, leaving 13 bases not matched to a gene. CDR3 DNA sequence: TGTGCCAGCAGCGCCCGGGACAGTGGGCTCTGGGAGACCCAGTACTTC. It codes for CASSARDSGLWETQYF. Together with reference TRBV9 and TRBJ2-5, the CDR3 gives the full variable domain: DSGVTQTPKHLITATGQRVTLRCSPRSGDLSVYWYQQSLDQGLQFLIQYYNGEERAKGNILERFSAQQFPDLHSELNLSSLELGDSALYFCASSARDSGLWETQYFGPGTRLLVL.

In the case of this clone: Other DNA sequences in the sample encode the same CDR3. The chain combines TRBV4-2 with TRBJ2-7; 12 bases map to TRBD1. This CDR3 comprises 18 residues. The germline CDR1 and CDR2 sequences are LGHNA and YNFKEQ. J lost 5 bases, V lost 2 bases, and 13 bases had no gene match. Written as DNA, the CDR3 is TGTGCCAGCAGCCAACCCGGGACAGGGGGCCCCCCAGGCCACGAGCAGTACTTC. Amino acids: CASSQPGTGGPPGHEQYF.

The chain links TRBV4-2 to TRBJ2-1, with 12 bases matching TRBD2. Per the germline V gene, CDR1 is LGHNA and CDR2 is YNFKEQ. The V segment lost 4 bases and the J segment 2 bases; nucleotides outside the gene matches: 9. The CDR3 has 18 amino acids. DNA for the CDR3: TGTGCCAGCAGCCTAGCTAGCGGGAGGGCCTTCCCCTACAATGAGCAGTTCTTC. Translating gives CASSLASGRAFPYNEQFF.

The J gene is TRBJ1-3, the V gene TRBV29-1; perhaps TRBD1 as D (6 bases). CDR3 length equals 14 residues. V lost 7 bases to trimming and J lost 3 bases, with 16 bases between them. Germline CDR1 SQVTM, CDR2 ANQGSEA. CDR3 nucleotides: TGCAGCGGACTCCTTGGGGGCTATGGAAACACCATATATTTT. This sequence encodes CSGLLGGYGNTIYF.

The chain has TRBV5-1 and TRBJ2-2; D might be TRBD1 (5 bases). This CDR3 is built from 15 residues. V was shortened by 4 bases and J by 4 bases, with 14 bases between the two germline ends. Germline V gene sequence: CDR1 SGHRS, CDR2 YFSETQ. CDR3 DNA sequence: TGCGCCAGCAGCAGAAAAGGGGCGCTCACCGGGGAGCTGTTTTTT. Translated: CASSRKGALTGELFF.

The rearrangement joins TRBV5-8 to TRBJ2-4; TRBD1 aligns across 12 bases. The CDR3 sequence is 20 residues long. J gave up 0 bases and V 4 bases, and 14 bases lay outside the gene matches. Germline V gene sequence: CDR1 SGHTS, CDR2 YDEGEE. CDR3 coding DNA: TGTGCCAGCAGCGTACCCACCGTGGGACAGGGGGCCTTAGCCAAAAACATTCAGTACTTC. Its protein is CASSVPTVGQGALAKNIQYF.

The chain's CDR3 is CASSLKPTNEQFF. The CDR3 DNA is TGTGCCAGCAGTTTAAAGCCCACTAATGAGCAGTTCTTC. The chain recombines TRBV27 with TRBJ2-1; D is unresolved. The CDR3 length is 13 residues. Germline V gene lookup returns CDR1 MNHEY and CDR2 SMNVEV (reference sequence). V lost 2 bases and J lost 7, with 9 bases in between.

CDR3 protein: CASSLGGSIGRALSRQYEQFF. CDR3 coding DNA: TGTGCCAGCAGTCTGGGGGGTAGTATCGGGAGGGCCTTGTCGAGGCAGTATGAGCAGTTCTTC. The V call is TRBV28, the J call TRBJ2-1; 8 bases are shared with TRBD2. CDR1 is MDHEN, CDR2 SYDVKM, per germline. Unmatched junction bases numbered 29, after V lost 5 bases and J lost 8 bases. This CDR3 has 21 residues.

This chain connects TRBV7-9 to TRBJ1-1; 9 bases fit TRBD1. Germline lookup yields CDR1 SEHNR and CDR2 FQNEAQ (reference sequence). V lost 7 bases to trimming and J lost 4 bases; unmatched junction nucleotides: 4. The CDR3 has 13 residues. The CDR3 spells CASIGTGSTEAFF. The CDR3 DNA reads as TGTGCCAGCATCGGGACAGGGAGCACTGAAGCTTTCTTT.

The rearrangement uses TRBV6-5 and TRBJ1-2, with TRBD1 matching 9 bases. The germline CDR1 and CDR2 sequences are MNHEY and SVGAGI. Germline trimming cut 6 bases from V and 7 bases from J; bases unmatched to any gene: 9. The CDR3 consists of 14 residues. CDR3 protein: CASRLKTGGGGYTF. Written as DNA, the CDR3 is TGTGCCAGCAGGCTAAAAACAGGGGGCGGTGGCTACACCTTC.

This chain joins TRBV2 and TRBJ1-5, with 11 bases aligning to TRBD1. Germline loops: CDR1 SNHLY, CDR2 FYNNEI. V lost 7 bases, J lost 1 base, and 9 bases stayed unmatched. The CDR3 length is 17 residues. The CDR3: CASKGRDRGLSNQPQHF. The CDR3 bases are TGTGCCAGCAAAGGACGGGACAGGGGGTTGAGCAATCAGCCCCAGCATTTT.

A few counts support this clone. The CDR3 DNA is TGTGCCAGCAGTCGTCTCTCCGGGACAGGGGCCTCCGAGCAGTACTTC. Translated, it gives CASSRLSGTGASEQYF. The rearrangement joins TRBV28 to TRBJ2-7, with 10 bases that match TRBD1. CDR1 and CDR2 (germline): MDHEN, SYDVKM. V dropped 5 bases and J dropped 6; count of bases not matched to a gene: 13. The CDR3 sequence is 16 residues long.

The chain uses TRBV7-6 and TRBJ2-7; 9 bases line up with TRBD1. The V segment lost 5 bases and the J segment 4 bases; nucleotides outside the gene matches: 9. The length of the CDR3 is 15 residues. Germline assignment: CDR1 SGHVS and CDR2 FNYEAQ. In nucleotides, the CDR3 is TGTGCCAGCAGCCCAAACGGGGACAGGGTGTACGAGCAGTACTTC. It encodes CASSPNGDRVYEQYF.

This clone came up once. J is TRBJ2-1 and V is TRBV10-2, with 7 bases lining up with TRBD2. CDR1 WSHSY and CDR2 SAAADI come from the germline V gene. The CDR3 contains 11 residues. Losses at the gene ends were 8 bases for V and 9 bases for J; bases not matched to a gene: 4. The CDR3 region has the DNA TGCGCCAGCTGGGAGGGAAGTGAGCAGTTCTTC. It specifies CASWEGSEQFF.